The clone carrying this T cell receptor beta chain was counted only a few times. TCRdb itself ran the reads through MiXCR, one entry per CDR3 protein. The table has fewer than 250,000 distinct CDR3 sequences, about 12% seen once; the top ten hold 1.5% to 2%. The source of the sample is a study of T cell repertoires in cytomegalovirus infection. About the study: TCR beta signatures that were public indicated CMV infection and matching HLA type.

In germline, CDR1 is SGHRS, CDR2 YFSETQ. There are 13 residues in the CDR3. With 2 bases removed from V and 4 bases from J, the gap between germline ends came to 7 bases. The sequence came from a human donor in good health (CMV status not recorded). Some clones in this sample may be carry-over from other donors' samples. J is TRBJ1-5 and V is TRBV5-1; no clear D. Sequenced: PBMCs. As DNA, the CDR3 is TGCGCCAGCAGCTTTGACGTGAATCAGCCCCAGCATTTT. It encodes CASSFDVNQPQHF. Based on the CDR3 plus reference TRBV5-1 and TRBJ1-5, the full variable domain is KAGVTQTPRYLIKTRGQQVTLSCSPISGHRSVSWYQQTPGQGLQFLFEYFSETQRNKGNFPGRFSGRQFSNSRSEMNVSTLELGDSALYLCASSFDVNQPQHFGDGTRLSIL.